The sequence of this TCR beta chain was determined in a study of cytomegalovirus exposure and HLA in healthy donors. The PCR contained 60 Vbeta and 13 Jbeta primers. Profiled with immunoSEQ multiplex PCR; TCRdb holds only in-frame clones, not every one. This sample has some 190,000 clones, with roughly 8.7% found just once. Overall study results and limits: Most TCR sequences proved rare, with some public TCRs found in many donors. Testing in vitro showed a few CMV-associated chains specific for CMV antigens.

Trimming removed 0 bases from V and 1 base from J; junction bases left unmatched: 2. The germline V gene encodes CDR1 MRHNA and CDR2 SNTAGT. This CDR3 is built from 17 residues. This clone was seen only a few times. The antigen remains undetermined. The chain carries TRBV6-4 and TRBJ1-5, with TRBD1 identical over 11 bases. Specimen: PBMCs. The TCR originated in a woman under 40 in good health and CMV-seropositive. The CDR3 DNA is TGTGCCAGCAGTGACTCCAGGGACAGGGGGAGCAATCAGCCCCAGCATTTT. Its protein is CASSDSRDRGSNQPQHF.